One sample yielded the 32 T cell receptor beta chains listed below, sequenced in a study of chemoradiotherapy in HPV16-positive cancers. TCRdb's table, derived via immunoSEQ multiplex PCR, lists solely in-frame clones and lacks some. Of 55,000 to 85,000 clones in the sample, 88% are singletons; the top ten hold more than 3.5%. Sequences were derived from blood, sampled from a patient who underwent chemoradiotherapy. Every receptor here comes from a human donor with HPV-associated anogenital cancer.

J is TRBJ1-6 and V is TRBV2, with TRBD1 matching over 11 bases. After removal of 6 bases from V and 9 bases from J, the junction contained 7 bases not matched to a gene. The germline V gene encodes CDR1 SNHLY and CDR2 FYNNEI. The CDR3 is 15 amino acids. The DNA for the CDR3 is TGTGCCAGCAGCCCAGGACAGGGGGCGGCTTCACCCCTCCACTTT. Its translation: CASSPGQGAASPLHF.

This clone has a handful of counts. J is TRBJ2-7 and V is TRBV5-8; maybe TRBD1 (5 bases). The CDR3 totals 15 residues. Trimming removed 3 bases at V and 2 bases at J, with 15 bases between. Germline loops: CDR1 SGHTS, CDR2 YDEGEE. The CDR3 loop reads CASSSGQSVPYEQYF. As DNA, the CDR3 is TGTGCCAGCAGCTCAGGGCAGAGCGTACCCTACGAGCAGTACTTC.

This clone was picked up one time. The chain combines TRBV5-1 with TRBJ2-2, with TRBD2 matching 13 bases. This CDR3 contains 15 residues. Germline V gene lookup returns CDR1 SGHRS and CDR2 YFSETQ. Unmatched junction bases numbered 0, after V lost 3 bases and J lost 4 bases. CDR3 sequence: CASSWTSGSTGELFF. CDR3 sequence (DNA): TGCGCCAGCAGCTGGACTAGCGGGAGCACCGGGGAGCTGTTTTTT.

V and J are TRBV19 and TRBJ1-5, with 10 nucleotides matching TRBD1. CDR1 is LNHDA, CDR2 SQIVND, per germline (reference sequence). Germline trimming cut 4 bases from V and 4 bases from J; bases unmatched to any gene: 7. The CDR3 length is 16 residues. CDR3 loop: CASSRGTGAPNQPQHF. CDR3 DNA sequence: TGTGCCAGTAGTAGGGGGACAGGGGCGCCAAATCAGCCCCAGCATTTT. Complete variable domain (other parts from reference TRBV19 and TRBJ1-5): DGGITQSPKYLFRKEGQNVTLSCEQNLNHDAMYWYRQDPGQGLRLIYYSQIVNDFQKGDIAEGYSVSREKKESFPLTVTSAQKNPTAFYLCASSRGTGAPNQPQHFGDGTRLSIL.

CDR3 sequence: CAWRWQDQETQYF. CDR3 nucleotide sequence: TGTGCCTGGAGATGGCAGGATCAAGAGACCCAGTACTTC. V is TRBV30 and J is TRBJ2-5; D gene unclear. The CDR3 contains 13 residues. Germline V gives CDR1 GTSNPN, CDR2 SVGIG (reference sequence). Trimming took 3 bases from V and 2 from J, leaving 10 bases between them.

The chain joins TRBV5-1 to TRBJ2-3, with TRBD1 identical over 7 bases. Germline values: CDR1 SGHRS, CDR2 YFSETQ. The V and J ends lost 4 bases and 0 bases, in that order; junction bases with no gene match: 8. This CDR3 comprises 16 residues. This chain's CDR3 is CASSHRTGLSTDTQYF. In DNA form, the CDR3 reads TGCGCCAGCAGCCATCGGACAGGACTTAGCACAGATACGCAGTATTTT.

The chain carries TRBV10-3 and TRBJ1-1, with a tentative D call TRBD1 (6 bases). Trimming took off 2 bases at V and 0 bases at J, with 10 bases between the two ends. The V gene's germline CDR1 is ENHRY and CDR2 SYGVKD. The CDR3 has 15 amino acids. The CDR3 DNA is TGTGCCATCAGTGAGGACAGGAGATTGAACACTGAAGCTTTCTTT. As protein: CAISEDRRLNTEAFF.

The gene calls are TRBV2 and TRBJ1-2; D may be TRBD1 (6 bases). Per the germline V gene, CDR1 is SNHLY and CDR2 is FYNNEI. The CDR3 consists of 16 residues. Trimming stripped 8 bases from V and 0 bases from J, with 19 bases between. Written as DNA, the CDR3 is TGTGCCAGCCCACTGGGATACGGACAGACTAACTATGGCTACACCTTC. Encoded protein: CASPLGYGQTNYGYTF.

This sequence joins TRBV4-2 and TRBJ2-3; 7 bases map to TRBD2. With V trimmed by 0 bases and J by 2 bases, 8 bases remained unmatched. There are 17 residues in the CDR3. Germline CDR1 is LGHNA and CDR2 is YNFKEQ. CDR3 bases: TGTGCCAGCAGCCAAGAACCATCGGGAGGACCCACAGATACGCAGTATTTT. Translated: CASSQEPSGGPTDTQYF.

This CDR3 reads CASSRSGNQPQHF. For the CDR3, the DNA is TGTGCCAGCAGTCGGAGCGGCAATCAGCCCCAGCATTTT. This chain connects TRBV2 to TRBJ1-5; D gene uncertain. CDR1 is SNHLY, CDR2 FYNNEI, per germline. V was pared by 5 bases and J by 2 bases, with 7 bases between. CDR3 length equals 13 residues.

The V and J genes are TRBV7-6 and TRBJ2-7; D may be TRBD2 (5 bases). The V end was cut by 5 bases, the J end by 12 bases, with 20 bases between. This CDR3 comprises 13 residues. The germline V gene has CDR1 SGHVS and CDR2 FNYEAQ. CDR3 DNA sequence: TGTGCCAGCAGCAAAGCGGCTGTCGGAGATCGGTACTTC. Its translation is CASSKAAVGDRYF.

The chain couples TRBV19 to TRBJ1-2, with 11 bases matching TRBD1. This CDR3 contains 15 residues. Trimming removed 5 bases from V and 3 bases from J; junction bases left unmatched: 5. Germline CDR1 LNHDA, CDR2 SQIVND (reference sequence). CDR3 sequence reads: CASSPGQGEDYGYTF. CDR3 nucleotides: TGTGCCAGTAGTCCGGGACAGGGGGAGGACTATGGCTACACCTTC.

The chain couples TRBV6-1 to TRBJ1-5; possibly TRBD1 for D (6 bases). The CDR3 loop spans 15 amino acids. Trimming removed 1 base from V and 9 bases from J, with 16 bases in between. Germline V lookup: CDR1 MNHNS, CDR2 SASEGT. The CDR3 region has the DNA TGTGCCAGCAGTGAAGGTTCTGGGGGCAGGGGGCCCCAGCATTTT. This sequence encodes CASSEGSGGRGPQHF.

On this clone itself: Mismatch with germline at one junction end may stem from a read error. The CDR3 loop is CASSSGRTDSRLF. The CDR3, as DNA: TGTGCCAGCAGCTCCGGACGGACAGATTCCCGTCTCTTC. The chain couples TRBV6-1 to TRBJ2-7; weak D call: TRBD1 (6 bases). Germline CDR1 MNHNS, CDR2 SASEGT. This CDR3 has 13 residues.

V gene TRBV25-1 combines with J gene TRBJ2-7, with 8 positions matching TRBD1. Germline-derived CDR1 and CDR2 are MGHDK and SYGVNS. CDR3 length: 14 residues. The V and J ends lost 8 bases and 1 base, in that order; junction bases with no gene match: 7. In DNA form, the CDR3 reads TGTGCCAGCCAGGACAGGGTAAATTCCTACGAGCAGTACTTC. It specifies CASQDRVNSYEQYF.

The chain couples TRBV28 to TRBJ2-7; D is perhaps TRBD1 or TRBD2 (5 bases each). CDR1 and CDR2 (germline): MDHEN, SYDVKM. CDR3 size: 14 residues. V was shortened by 5 bases and J by 3 bases, with 14 bases between the two germline ends. As DNA, the CDR3 is TGTGCCAGCAGTCCCCCCGGGGACGGCTACGAGCAGTACTTC. Translated, it gives CASSPPGDGYEQYF.

To note about this clone: Its ends do not fully match the called genes, so a read error is possible. This rearrangement joins TRBV7-9 to TRBJ2-1; 8 bases are a match to TRBD1. The CDR3 consists of 15 residues. CDR1 and CDR2 from the germline V gene are SEHNR and FQNEAQ (reference sequence). The CDR3 DNA reads as TGTGCCAGCAGCTTCCCTACAGGGGGGCCCCTCTCTGCCCTCTTC. As protein: CASSFPTGGPLSALF. Complete variable domain (other parts from reference TRBV7-9 and TRBJ2-1): DTGVSQNPRHKITKRGQNVTFRCDPISEHNRLYWYRQTLGQGPEFLTYFQNEAQLEKSRLLSDRFSAERPKGSFSTLEIQRTEQGDSAMYLCASSFPTGGPLSALFGPGTRLTVL.

This clone was seen only once. This chain connects TRBV27 to TRBJ2-1, with D perhaps TRBD2 (6 bases). Germline V gives CDR1 MNHEY, CDR2 SMNVEV (reference sequence). There are 14 residues in the CDR3. V was shortened by 3 bases and J by 9 bases, with 15 bases between the two germline ends. CDR3 residues: CASSFLNQEGEQFF. CDR3 bases: TGTGCCAGCAGTTTTTTGAACCAGGAGGGTGAGCAGTTCTTC.

V usage is TRBV19 and J usage is TRBJ2-2; D tentatively fits TRBD1 or TRBD2 (7 bases each). The germline gives CDR1 LNHDA, CDR2 SQIVND (reference sequence). V lost 2 bases and J 5 bases, leaving 15 bases between the germline ends. CDR3 length: 16 residues. CDR3 residues: CASSITNRGGTGELFF. As DNA, the CDR3 is TGTGCCAGTAGTATAACCAACAGGGGAGGGACCGGGGAGCTGTTTTTT.

The rearrangement joins TRBV28 to TRBJ2-1; D possibly corresponds to TRBD2 (6 bases). V was cut by 2 bases and J by 4 bases, with 15 bases left in between. The CDR3 is made up of 16 amino acids. Germline V CDR1 and CDR2: MDHEN, SYDVKM. The CDR3 sequence: CASSLPPRDLYNEQFF. For the CDR3, the DNA is TGTGCCAGCAGTTTACCCCCCCGGGACTTATACAATGAGCAGTTCTTC.

This clone appeared many times. CDR3 sequence: CASSFTSVGEQYF. DNA for the CDR3: TGTGCCAGCAGCTTTACTAGCGTCGGCGAGCAGTACTTC. V usage is TRBV7-2 and J usage is TRBJ2-7; 7 bases map to TRBD2. Looked up from germline, CDR1 is SGHTA and CDR2 is FQGNSA. V lost 3 bases to trimming and J lost 6 bases; unmatched junction nucleotides: 5. The CDR3 contains 13 residues. Full variable domain (missing parts from reference TRBV7-2 and TRBJ2-7): GAGVSQSPSNKVTEKGKDVELRCDPISGHTALYWYRQSLGQGLEFLIYFQGNSAPDKSGLPSDRFSAERTGGSVSTLTIQRTQQEDSAVYLCASSFTSVGEQYFGPGTRLTVT.

This clone has just one count. The chain combines TRBV11-2 with TRBJ1-4; possibly TRBD1 for D (6 bases). The CDR3 extends over 14 amino acids. Germline CDR1 is SGHAT and CDR2 is FQNNGV. Trimming shortened V by 3 bases and J by 7 bases, and 12 bases separated the two germline ends. The CDR3: CASSFSRGGEKLFF. Written as DNA, the CDR3 is TGTGCCAGCAGCTTTTCCAGGGGTGGTGAAAAACTGTTTTTT.

V gene TRBV28 combines with J gene TRBJ2-7, with D possibly matching TRBD2 (5 bases). The V gene lost 5 bases and the J gene lost 5 bases, with 10 bases spanning the gap. Germline V lookup: CDR1 MDHEN, CDR2 SYDVKM. The CDR3 length is 12 residues. CDR3 loop: CASSPLGNEQYF. As DNA, the CDR3 is TGTGCCAGCAGTCCACTCGGGAACGAGCAGTACTTC.

This clone was detected only a few times. V gene TRBV10-2 combines with J gene TRBJ1-1; D possibly corresponds to TRBD1 (5 bases). Germline V lookup: CDR1 WSHSY, CDR2 SAAADI. Between the trimmed V and J ends, which lost 9 bases and 4 bases, there was a span of 12 bases. The CDR3 sequence is 12 residues long. As DNA, the CDR3 is TGCGCCAGTTCCGGGGGAGGCACTGAAGCTTTCTTT. Translated: CASSGGGTEAFF.

V and J are TRBV29-1 and TRBJ2-7; 8 bases fit TRBD1. CDR1 and CDR2 (germline): SQVTM, ANQGSEA. The CDR3 has 13 residues. Trimming at V came to 8 bases and at J to 2 bases, leaving 8 bases not matched to a gene. CDR3 region: CSIGAGGPYEQYF. As DNA, the CDR3 is TGCAGCATCGGGGCAGGGGGCCCCTACGAGCAGTACTTC.

J is TRBJ1-6 and V is TRBV7-9; D unclear. This CDR3 has 15 residues. Trimming took off 4 bases at V and 7 bases at J, with 14 bases between the two ends. Per germline, CDR1 SEHNR and CDR2 FQNEAQ (reference sequence). The CDR3 DNA sequence: TGTGCCAGCAGCTATGGTATGGAGGAAAATTCACCCCTCCACTTT. It encodes CASSYGMEENSPLHF. The variable domain in full, completed from reference TRBV7-9 and TRBJ1-6, reads DTGVSQNPRHKITKRGQNVTFRCDPISEHNRLYWYRQTLGQGPEFLTYFQNEAQLEKSRLLSDRFSAERPKGSFSTLEIQRTEQGDSAMYLCASSYGMEENSPLHFGNGTRLTVT.

The chain combines TRBV11-2 with TRBJ1-4; tentative D call: TRBD1 (6 bases). Trimming pared 3 bases from V and 3 bases from J, leaving 11 bases between. CDR1 and CDR2 from the germline V gene are SGHAT and FQNNGV. CDR3 length equals 15 residues. Here the CDR3 DNA reads TGTGCCAGCAGCTTCAGGGGTGTAGCTAATGAAAAACTGTTTTTT. This gives the protein CASSFRGVANEKLFF.

This clone showed up just once. The DNA for the CDR3 is TGTGCCAGCCGGCTGGGGGCCTACGAGCAGTACTTC. This encodes CASRLGAYEQYF. The rearrangement joins TRBV2 to TRBJ2-7; D may correspond to TRBD1 or TRBD2 (5 bases each). CDR1 and CDR2 from the germline V gene are SNHLY and FYNNEI. The CDR3 loop spans 12 amino acids. Trimming cost V 8 bases and J 2 bases, with 10 bases left between them.

The rearrangement uses TRBV30 and TRBJ2-7, with D possibly matching TRBD2 (6 bases). The CDR3 consists of 13 residues. Germline V gene data show CDR1 as GTSNPN and CDR2 as SVGIG (reference sequence). Trimming cost V 8 bases and J 3 bases, with 17 bases left between them. DNA for the CDR3: TGTGCCGGGACCGAGGGGAGGAACTACGAGCAGTACTTC. Its translation is CAGTEGRNYEQYF.

This clone was detected a few times. The chain recombines TRBV9 with TRBJ2-3; 7 nucleotides line up with TRBD1. This CDR3 has 16 amino acids. J was trimmed by 2 bases and V by 4 bases; bases with no gene match: 10. Per germline, CDR1 SGDLS and CDR2 YYNGEE. DNA for the CDR3: TGTGCCAGCAGCCCCACAGGGGCCGGCATCACAGATACGCAGTATTTT. Residues: CASSPTGAGITDTQYF.

The V gene is TRBV6-6, the J gene TRBJ2-1, with 11 positions matching TRBD2. This CDR3 spans 14 amino acids. CDR1 and CDR2 (germline): MNHNY, SVGAGI (reference sequence). With V trimmed by 9 bases and J by 8 bases, 9 bases remained unmatched. The chain's CDR3 is CASTSTSGGYEQFF. In DNA, the CDR3 is TGTGCCAGTACGTCCACTAGCGGGGGCTATGAGCAGTTCTTC.

The chain is built from TRBV6-1 and TRBJ1-2; D might be TRBD1 (5 bases). V was cut by 1 base and J by 4 bases, with 10 bases left in between. The germline gives CDR1 MNHNS, CDR2 SASEGT. The CDR3 is 14 amino acids. Here the CDR3 reads CASSEGAGLYGYTF. DNA of the CDR3: TGTGCCAGCAGTGAAGGAGCGGGGCTCTATGGCTACACCTTC.